This T cell receptor beta chain was recorded in a study of early T cells in non-severe SARS-CoV-2 infection. V lost 5 bases to trimming and J lost 3 bases; unmatched junction nucleotides: 21. This CDR3 has 19 amino acids. CDR1 is SGHTA and CDR2 is FQGTGA in the germline V gene. Molecules of cDNA were individually given unique molecular identifiers that were attached to them. MiXCR was run by TCRdb on the 5' RACE reads, yielding one entry per CDR3 protein. The sample includes fewer than 80,000 distinct CDR3 sequences, 9.5% to 15% of them seen just once. Comments on this clonotype: What it binds is not known.

Study results and caveats: Using VDJdb, the matching emphasized anti-spike CD8 responses while missing private and CD4 specificities.

The clonotype originates from an adult who was a healthcare worker with PCR-confirmed SARS-CoV-2 infection or an uninfected control (not recorded which). The donor label of this sample is uncertain. This sample comprised whole blood, obtained at baseline. The chain couples TRBV7-3 to TRBJ1-1; 7 bases are a match to TRBD1. CDR3 loop: CASSQGPWTGPTGDTEAFF. CDR3 DNA sequence: TGTGCCAGCAGCCAAGGGCCGTGGACAGGCCCAACGGGGGACACTGAAGCTTTCTTT.